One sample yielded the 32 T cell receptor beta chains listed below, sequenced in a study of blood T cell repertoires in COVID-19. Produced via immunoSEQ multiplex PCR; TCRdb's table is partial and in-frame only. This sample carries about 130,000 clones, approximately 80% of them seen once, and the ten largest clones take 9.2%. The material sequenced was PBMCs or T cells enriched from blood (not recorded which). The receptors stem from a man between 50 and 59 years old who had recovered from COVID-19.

CDR3 sequence reads: CASRGTSGAGQETQYF. CDR3 nucleotides: TGTGCCAGCAGAGGGACTAGCGGGGCGGGCCAAGAGACCCAGTACTTC. The chain links TRBV21-1 to TRBJ2-5; TRBD2, the table's D call, was not compared with the DNA. TRBV21-1 is marked as a pseudogene. The CDR3 runs to 16 residues.

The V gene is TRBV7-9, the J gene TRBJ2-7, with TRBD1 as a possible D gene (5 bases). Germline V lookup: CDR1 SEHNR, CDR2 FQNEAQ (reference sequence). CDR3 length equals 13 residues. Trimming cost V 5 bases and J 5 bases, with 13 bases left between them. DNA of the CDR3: TGTGCCAGCAGCCCCTATCAGGGCGACGAGCAGTACTTC. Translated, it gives CASSPYQGDEQYF. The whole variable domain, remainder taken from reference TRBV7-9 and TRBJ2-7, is DTGVSQNPRHKITKRGQNVTFRCDPISEHNRLYWYRQTLGQGPEFLTYFQNEAQLEKSRLLSDRFSAERPKGSFSTLEIQRTEQGDSAMYLCASSPYQGDEQYFGPGTRLTVT.

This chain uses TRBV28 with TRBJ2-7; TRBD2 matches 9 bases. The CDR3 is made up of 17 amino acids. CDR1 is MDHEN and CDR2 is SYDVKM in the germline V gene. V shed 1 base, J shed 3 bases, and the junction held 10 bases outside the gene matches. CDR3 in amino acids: CASSLSASGASSYEQYF. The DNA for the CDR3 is TGTGCCAGCAGTTTATCGGCTAGCGGGGCGAGTAGCTACGAGCAGTACTTC. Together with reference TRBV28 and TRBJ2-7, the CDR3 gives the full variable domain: DVKVTQSSRYLVKRTGEKVFLECVQDMDHENMFWYRQDPGLGLRLIYFSYDVKMKEKGDIPEGYSVSREKKERFSLILESASTNQTSMYLCASSLSASGASSYEQYFGPGTRLTVT.

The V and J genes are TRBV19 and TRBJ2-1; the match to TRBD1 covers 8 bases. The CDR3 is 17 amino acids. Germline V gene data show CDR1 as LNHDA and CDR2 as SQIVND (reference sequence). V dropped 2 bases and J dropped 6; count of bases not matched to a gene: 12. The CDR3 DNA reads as TGTGCCAGTAGTATACTATGGACAGGGAGGCCCCTCAATGAGCAGTTCTTC. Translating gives CASSILWTGRPLNEQFF.

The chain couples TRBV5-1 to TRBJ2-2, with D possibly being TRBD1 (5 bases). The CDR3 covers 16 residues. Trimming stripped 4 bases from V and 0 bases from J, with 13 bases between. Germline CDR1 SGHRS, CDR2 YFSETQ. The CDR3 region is CASSVTGWPNTGELFF. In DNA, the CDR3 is TGCGCCAGCAGCGTTACAGGTTGGCCGAACACCGGGGAGCTGTTTTTT.

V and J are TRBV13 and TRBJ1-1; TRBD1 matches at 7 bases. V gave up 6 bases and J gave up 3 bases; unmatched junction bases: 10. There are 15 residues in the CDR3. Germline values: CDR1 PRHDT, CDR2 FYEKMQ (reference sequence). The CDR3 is CASRLEGAGDTEAFF. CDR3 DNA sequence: TGTGCCAGCAGACTAGAGGGGGCCGGGGACACTGAAGCTTTCTTT. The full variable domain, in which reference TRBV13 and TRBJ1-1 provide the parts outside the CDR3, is AAGVIQSPRHLIKEKRETATLKCYPIPRHDTVYWYQQGPGQDPQFLISFYEKMQSDKGSIPDRFSAQQFSDYHSELNMSSLELGDSALYFCASRLEGAGDTEAFFGQGTRLTVV.

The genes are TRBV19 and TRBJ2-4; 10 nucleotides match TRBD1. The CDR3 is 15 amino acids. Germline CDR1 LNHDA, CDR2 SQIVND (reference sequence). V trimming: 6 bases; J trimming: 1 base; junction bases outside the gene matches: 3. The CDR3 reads CASRLDRGAKNIQYF. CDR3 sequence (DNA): TGTGCCAGTAGGCTGGACAGGGGGGCCAAAAACATTCAGTACTTC.

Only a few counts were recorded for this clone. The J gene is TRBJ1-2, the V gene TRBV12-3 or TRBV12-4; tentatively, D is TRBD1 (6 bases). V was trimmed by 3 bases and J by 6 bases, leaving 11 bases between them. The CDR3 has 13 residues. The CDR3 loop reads CASSLNRDHGYTF. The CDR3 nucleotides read TGTGCCAGCAGTTTGAACAGGGACCATGGCTACACCTTC.

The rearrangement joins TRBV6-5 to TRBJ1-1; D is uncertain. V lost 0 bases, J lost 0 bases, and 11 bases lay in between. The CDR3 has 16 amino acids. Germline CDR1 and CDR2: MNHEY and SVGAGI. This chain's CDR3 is CASSYSMAGMNTEAFF. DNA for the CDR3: TGTGCCAGCAGTTACTCGATGGCAGGAATGAACACTGAAGCTTTCTTT.

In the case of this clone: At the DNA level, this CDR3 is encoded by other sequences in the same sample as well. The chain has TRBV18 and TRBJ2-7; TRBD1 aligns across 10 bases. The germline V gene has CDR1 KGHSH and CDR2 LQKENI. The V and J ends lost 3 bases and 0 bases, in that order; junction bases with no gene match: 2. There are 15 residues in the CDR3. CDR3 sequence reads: CASSPGQGISYEQYF. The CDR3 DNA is TGTGCCAGCTCACCGGGACAGGGGATCTCCTACGAGCAGTACTTC. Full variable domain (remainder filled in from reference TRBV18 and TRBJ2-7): NAGVMQNPRHLVRRRGQEARLRCSPMKGHSHVYWYRQLPEEGLKFMVYLQKENIIDESGMPKERFSAEFPKEGPSILRIQQVVRGDSAAYFCASSPGQGISYEQYFGPGTRLTVT.

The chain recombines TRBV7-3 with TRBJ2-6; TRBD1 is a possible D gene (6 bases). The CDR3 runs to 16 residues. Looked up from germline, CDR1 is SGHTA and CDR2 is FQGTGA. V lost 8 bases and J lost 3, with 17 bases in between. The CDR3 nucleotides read TGTGCCAGCTCCACCTATGGGACACGTGGGGCCAACGTCCTGACTTTC. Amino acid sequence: CASSTYGTRGANVLTF.

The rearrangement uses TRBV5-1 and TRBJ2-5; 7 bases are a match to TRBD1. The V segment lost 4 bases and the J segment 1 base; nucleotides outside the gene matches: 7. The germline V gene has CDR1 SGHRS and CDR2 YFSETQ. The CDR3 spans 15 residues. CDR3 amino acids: CASSPSGQIQETQYF. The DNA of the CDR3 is TGCGCCAGCAGCCCATCGGGACAGATCCAAGAGACCCAGTACTTC.

This CDR3 reads CASSPNPGQGFSGANVLTF. The DNA for the CDR3 is TGTGCCAGCTCACCGAATCCGGGACAGGGTTTTTCTGGGGCCAACGTCCTGACTTTC. V and J are TRBV18 and TRBJ2-6, with 9 bases aligning to TRBD1. Germline assignment: CDR1 KGHSH and CDR2 LQKENI. V shed 3 bases and J 1 base; nucleotides not matched to a gene: 10. The CDR3 totals 19 residues. Supplemented by reference TRBV18 and TRBJ2-6, the full variable domain reads NAGVMQNPRHLVRRRGQEARLRCSPMKGHSHVYWYRQLPEEGLKFMVYLQKENIIDESGMPKERFSAEFPKEGPSILRIQQVVRGDSAAYFCASSPNPGQGFSGANVLTFGAGSRLTVL.

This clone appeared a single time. The CDR3 DNA reads TGTGCCAGCAGTTCCATCGGGACAGGGTTTCGGCCCCAGCATTTT. Protein product: CASSSIGTGFRPQHF. The chain joins TRBV27 to TRBJ1-5, with TRBD1 matching 9 bases. Germline V gives CDR1 MNHEY, CDR2 SMNVEV (reference sequence). This CDR3 is built from 15 residues. The ends lost 4 bases at V and 9 bases at J; junction bases unmatched: 10.

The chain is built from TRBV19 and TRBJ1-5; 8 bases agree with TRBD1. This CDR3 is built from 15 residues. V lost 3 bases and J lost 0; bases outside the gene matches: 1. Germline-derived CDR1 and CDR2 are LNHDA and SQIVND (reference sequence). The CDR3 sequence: CASSIDRGSNQPQHF. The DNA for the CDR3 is TGTGCCAGTAGTATCGACAGGGGTAGCAATCAGCCCCAGCATTTT.

For the CDR3, the DNA is TGTGCCAGCAGCTTCGGCGGGGGGGCTGTAGAGACCCAGTACTTC. Translating gives CASSFGGGAVETQYF. This rearrangement joins TRBV11-2 to TRBJ2-5; 9 bases fit TRBD2. CDR3 length: 15 amino acids. Germline trimming cut 3 bases from V and 4 bases from J; bases unmatched to any gene: 6. Germline lookup yields CDR1 SGHAT and CDR2 FQNNGV. Full variable domain (missing parts from reference TRBV11-2 and TRBJ2-5): EAGVAQSPRYKIIEKRQSVAFWCNPISGHATLYWYQQILGQGPKLLIQFQNNGVVDDSQLPKDRFSAERLKGVDSTLKIQPAKLEDSAVYLCASSFGGGAVETQYFGPGTRLLVL.

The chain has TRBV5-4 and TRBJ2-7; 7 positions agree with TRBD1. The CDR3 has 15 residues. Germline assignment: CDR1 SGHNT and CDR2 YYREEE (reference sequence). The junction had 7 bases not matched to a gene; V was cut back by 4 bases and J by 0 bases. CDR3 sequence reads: CASSAGTASSYEQYF. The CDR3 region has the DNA TGTGCCAGCAGCGCCGGGACAGCGTCCTCCTACGAGCAGTACTTC.

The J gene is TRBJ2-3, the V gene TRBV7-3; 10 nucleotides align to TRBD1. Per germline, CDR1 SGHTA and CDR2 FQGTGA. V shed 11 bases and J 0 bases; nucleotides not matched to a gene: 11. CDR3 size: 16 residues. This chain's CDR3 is CAPRTGGVQSTDTQYF. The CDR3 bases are TGTGCCCCCCGGACAGGGGGGGTCCAAAGCACAGATACGCAGTATTTT.

The CDR3 protein is CASSQWATEAFF. CDR3 nucleotides: TGTGCCAGCAGCCAATGGGCCACTGAAGCTTTCTTT. This chain joins TRBV3-1 (or the pseudogene TRBV3-2) and TRBJ1-1, with D hard to call. CDR1 and CDR2 (germline): LGHDT, YNNKEL (reference sequence). V lost 2 bases and J lost 4, with 5 bases in between. The CDR3 runs to 12 residues.

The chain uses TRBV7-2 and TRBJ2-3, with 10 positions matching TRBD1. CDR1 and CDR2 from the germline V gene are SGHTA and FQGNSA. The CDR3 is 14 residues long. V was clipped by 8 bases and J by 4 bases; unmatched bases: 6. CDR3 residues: CASANGQGADTQYF. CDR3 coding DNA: TGTGCCAGCGCCAACGGACAGGGGGCAGATACGCAGTATTTT.

CDR3: CASSLQAGRGNEKLFF. DNA for the CDR3: TGTGCCAGCAGCTTGCAGGCAGGGAGGGGGAATGAAAAACTGTTTTTT. The J gene is TRBJ1-4, the V gene TRBV5-4; tentatively, D is TRBD1 (6 bases). The CDR3 is 16 residues long. V was trimmed by 1 base and J by 5 bases, leaving 15 bases between them. In germline, CDR1 is SGHNT, CDR2 YYREEE (reference sequence).

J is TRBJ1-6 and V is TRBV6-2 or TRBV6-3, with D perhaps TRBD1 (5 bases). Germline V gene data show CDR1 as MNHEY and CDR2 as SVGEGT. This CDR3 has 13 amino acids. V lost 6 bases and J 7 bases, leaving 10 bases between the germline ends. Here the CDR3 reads CASSQGANSPLHF. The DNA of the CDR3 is TGTGCCAGCAGCCAGGGAGCAAATTCACCCCTCCACTTT.

CDR3 amino acids: CSVERGIETQYF. In DNA, the CDR3 is TGCAGCGTTGAACGGGGAATCGAGACCCAGTACTTC. The chain joins TRBV29-1 to TRBJ2-5; a weak D match, TRBD2 (5 bases). The CDR3 consists of 12 residues. Germline V gene data show CDR1 as SQVTM and CDR2 as ANQGSEA. The V end lost 2 bases, the J end lost 5 bases, and 9 bases lay between the germline ends.

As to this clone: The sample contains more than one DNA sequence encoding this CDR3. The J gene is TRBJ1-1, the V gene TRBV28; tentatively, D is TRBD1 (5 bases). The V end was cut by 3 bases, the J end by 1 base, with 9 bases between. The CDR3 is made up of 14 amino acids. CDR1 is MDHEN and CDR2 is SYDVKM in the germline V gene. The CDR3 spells CASSFSQGNTEAFF. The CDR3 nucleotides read TGTGCCAGCAGTTTTTCTCAGGGGAACACTGAAGCTTTCTTT.

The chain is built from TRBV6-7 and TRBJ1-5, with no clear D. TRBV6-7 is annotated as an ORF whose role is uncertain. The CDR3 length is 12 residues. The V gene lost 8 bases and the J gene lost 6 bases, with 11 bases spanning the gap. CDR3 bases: TGTGCCAGCCTGCGCATCACTCAGCCCCAGCATTTT. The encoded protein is CASLRITQPQHF.

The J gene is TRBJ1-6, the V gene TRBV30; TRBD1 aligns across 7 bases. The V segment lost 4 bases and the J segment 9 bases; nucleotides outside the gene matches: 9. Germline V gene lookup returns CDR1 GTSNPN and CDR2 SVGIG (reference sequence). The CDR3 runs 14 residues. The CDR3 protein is CAWNMETGPSPLHF. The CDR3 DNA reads TGTGCCTGGAATATGGAGACAGGGCCTTCACCCCTCCACTTT.

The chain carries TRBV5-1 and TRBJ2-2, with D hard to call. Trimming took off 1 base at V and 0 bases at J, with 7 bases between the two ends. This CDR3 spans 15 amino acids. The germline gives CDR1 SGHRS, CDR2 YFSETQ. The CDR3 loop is CASSLSTPNTGELFF. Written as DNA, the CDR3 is TGCGCCAGCAGCTTGAGTACACCGAACACCGGGGAGCTGTTTTTT.

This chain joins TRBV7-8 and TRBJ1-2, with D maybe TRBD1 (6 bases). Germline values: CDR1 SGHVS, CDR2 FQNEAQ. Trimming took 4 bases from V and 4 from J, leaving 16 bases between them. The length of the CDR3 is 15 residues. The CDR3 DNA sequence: TGTGCCAGCAGCTCCTTACTGACAGGCCGCTATGGCTACACCTTC. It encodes CASSSLLTGRYGYTF. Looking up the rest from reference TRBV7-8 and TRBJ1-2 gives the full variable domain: GAGVSQSPRYKVAKRGQDVALRCDPISGHVSLFWYQQALGQGPEFLTYFQNEAQLDKSGLPSDRFFAERPEGSVSTLKIQRTQQEDSAVYLCASSSLLTGRYGYTFGSGTRLTVV.

The CDR3 bases are TGCGCCAGCAACCCGACAGGGGGCACCTACGAGCAGTACTTC. Translation gives CASNPTGGTYEQYF. The chain recombines TRBV5-1 with TRBJ2-7; TRBD1 aligns across 10 bases. Germline loops: CDR1 SGHRS, CDR2 YFSETQ. V was clipped by 6 bases and J by 2 bases; unmatched bases: 5. This CDR3 comprises 14 residues.

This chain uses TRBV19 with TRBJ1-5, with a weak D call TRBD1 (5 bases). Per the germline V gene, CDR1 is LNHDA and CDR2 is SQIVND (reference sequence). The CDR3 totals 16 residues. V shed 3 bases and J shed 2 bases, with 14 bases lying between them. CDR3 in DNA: TGTGCCAGTAGTATTTATGGGGTAGGGGGCAATCAGCCCCAGCATTTT. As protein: CASSIYGVGGNQPQHF.

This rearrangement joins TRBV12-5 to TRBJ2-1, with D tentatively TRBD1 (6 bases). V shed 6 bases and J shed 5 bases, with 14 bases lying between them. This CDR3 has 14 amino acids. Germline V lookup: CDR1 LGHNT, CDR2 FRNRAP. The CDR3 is CASGHGQIHNEQFF. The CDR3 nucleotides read TGTGCTAGTGGCCATGGACAGATCCACAATGAGCAGTTCTTC.

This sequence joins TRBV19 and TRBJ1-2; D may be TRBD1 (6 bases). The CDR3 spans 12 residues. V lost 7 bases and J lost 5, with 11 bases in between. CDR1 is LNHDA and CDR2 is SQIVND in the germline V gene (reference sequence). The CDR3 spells CASMDRLYGYTF. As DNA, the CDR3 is TGTGCCAGTATGGACAGACTGTATGGCTACACCTTC.